The next 8 T cell receptor beta chains were all read from a single sample in a study of T cell repertoires in cytomegalovirus infection. In TCRdb, the reads were re-called with MiXCR into one record per CDR3 protein. Of about a million distinct CDR3 sequences listed, around 30% are singletons. No antigens are known for them. Sequenced material: cultured CD8+ T cells from PBMCs, taken from culture after CMV antigen stimulation. The source of these receptors is a human donor in good health (CMV status not recorded). Some clones in this sample may be carry-over from other donors' samples.

The table lists this clonotype with many counts. The V and J genes are TRBV6-2 or TRBV6-3 and TRBJ2-1, with D possibly being TRBD2 (6 bases). This CDR3 is built from 15 residues. V was cut by 2 bases and J by 6 bases, with 14 bases left in between. The germline CDR1 and CDR2 sequences are MNHEY and SVGEGT. CDR3 sequence reads: CASSYPQEGRNEQFF. CDR3 nucleotide sequence: TGTGCCAGCAGTTACCCCCAGGAGGGGCGCAATGAGCAGTTCTTC.

The V and J genes are TRBV7-9 and TRBJ2-6; D is ambiguous. From germline, CDR1 is SEHNR and CDR2 FQNEAQ (reference sequence). V shed 5 bases and J shed 3 bases, with 17 bases lying between them. The CDR3 is 17 residues long. The CDR3 DNA follows: TGTGCCAGCAGCGTAGGCCGGGCCCAACTTGGGGCCAACGTCCTGACTTTC. Translating it yields CASSVGRAQLGANVLTF.

This clonotype was detected a few times. The chain couples TRBV20-1 to TRBJ2-1, with D perhaps TRBD2 (6 bases). The germline CDR1 and CDR2 sequences are DFQATT and SNEGSKA (reference sequence). The V end was cut by 6 bases, the J end by 8 bases, with 14 bases between. This CDR3 is built from 12 residues. The CDR3 sequence: CSASWGVDEQFF. The CDR3 region has the DNA TGCAGTGCGAGTTGGGGGGTGGATGAGCAGTTCTTC.

The V call is TRBV6-1, the J call TRBJ2-7; 7 positions agree with TRBD1. CDR1 is MNHNS, CDR2 SASEGT, per germline. V lost 1 base and J lost 2; bases outside the gene matches: 5. The CDR3 is made up of 15 amino acids. The CDR3 nucleotides read TGTGCCAGCAGTGAAGGGGACAGCCGGACCTACGAGCAGTACTTC. Residues: CASSEGDSRTYEQYF.

This clonotype was counted only a few times. The CDR3 nucleotides read TGTGCCAGCAGCCAAGAACGGACCGGGGGAGTCTACAATGAGCAGTTCTTC. Protein: CASSQERTGGVYNEQFF. This chain connects TRBV3-1 to TRBJ2-1, with D possibly TRBD2 on 6 matching bases. The CDR3 length is 17 residues. The V and J ends lost 0 bases and 3 bases respectively, with 15 bases between them. The germline CDR1 and CDR2 sequences are LGHDT and YNNKEL (reference sequence).

This clonotype was picked up many times. The rearrangement joins TRBV7-6 to TRBJ1-2; D might be TRBD1 (6 bases). Germline V gene sequence: CDR1 SGHVS, CDR2 FNYEAQ. CDR3 length equals 14 residues. The V end lost 1 base, the J end lost 6 bases, and 12 bases lay between the germline ends. CDR3 sequence (DNA): TGTGCCAGCAGCTTAGGAACAGGGTTGGATGGCTACACCTTC. It yields the protein CASSLGTGLDGYTF.

This clonotype has more than one count but fewer than ten. The genes are TRBV12-3 or TRBV12-4 and TRBJ2-5; 10 bases agree with TRBD2. The trim removed 4 bases at V and 7 bases at J, leaving 12 bases unmatched. The CDR3 is made up of 16 amino acids. CDR3 nucleotide sequence: TGTGCCAGCAGTTCCCCCCTTGAAGCGGGGGGGCGGACCCAGTACTTC. This sequence encodes CASSSPLEAGGRTQYF.

The V gene is TRBV2, the J gene TRBJ2-5; tentatively, D is TRBD1 (6 bases). The CDR3 spans 13 residues. V was pared by 6 bases and J by 2 bases, with 10 bases between. Per germline, CDR1 SNHLY and CDR2 FYNNEI. CDR3 loop: CASRKQGQETQYF. CDR3 sequence (DNA): TGTGCCAGCAGGAAACAGGGTCAAGAGACCCAGTACTTC.